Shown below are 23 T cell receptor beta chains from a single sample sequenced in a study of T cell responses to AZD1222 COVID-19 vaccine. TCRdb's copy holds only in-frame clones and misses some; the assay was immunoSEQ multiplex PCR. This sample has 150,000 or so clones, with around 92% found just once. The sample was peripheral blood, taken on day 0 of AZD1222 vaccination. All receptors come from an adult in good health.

CDR3 region: CAISEWDRRTEAFF. The CDR3 region has the DNA TGTGCCATCAGTGAGTGGGACAGGCGCACTGAAGCTTTCTTT. This sequence joins TRBV10-3 and TRBJ1-1, with 8 bases lining up with TRBD1. The CDR3 has 14 amino acids. The V and J ends lost 1 base and 4 bases, in that order; junction bases with no gene match: 2. Per germline, CDR1 ENHRY and CDR2 SYGVKD.

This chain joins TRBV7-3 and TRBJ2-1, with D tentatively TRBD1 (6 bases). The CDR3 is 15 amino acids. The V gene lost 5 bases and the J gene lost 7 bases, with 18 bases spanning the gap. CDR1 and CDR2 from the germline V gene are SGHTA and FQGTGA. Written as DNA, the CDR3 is TGTGCCAGCAGCGCGAACCAGGGGTCACGAAATGAGCAGTTCTTC. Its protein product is CASSANQGSRNEQFF.

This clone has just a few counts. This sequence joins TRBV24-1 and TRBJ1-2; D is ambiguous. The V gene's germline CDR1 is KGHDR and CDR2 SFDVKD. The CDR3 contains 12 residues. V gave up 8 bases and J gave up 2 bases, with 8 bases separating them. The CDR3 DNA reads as TGTGCCACCATGGACGGGAACTATGGCTACACCTTC. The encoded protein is CATMDGNYGYTF.

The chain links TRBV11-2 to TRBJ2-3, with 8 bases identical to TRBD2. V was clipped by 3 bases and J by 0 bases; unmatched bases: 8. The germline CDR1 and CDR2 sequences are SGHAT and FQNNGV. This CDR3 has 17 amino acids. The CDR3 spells CASSLGGKRESTDTQYF. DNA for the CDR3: TGTGCCAGCAGCTTGGGGGGTAAGCGGGAGAGCACAGATACGCAGTATTTT. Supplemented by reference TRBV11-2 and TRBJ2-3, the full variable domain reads EAGVAQSPRYKIIEKRQSVAFWCNPISGHATLYWYQQILGQGPKLLIQFQNNGVVDDSQLPKDRFSAERLKGVDSTLKIQPAKLEDSAVYLCASSLGGKRESTDTQYFGPGTRLTVL.

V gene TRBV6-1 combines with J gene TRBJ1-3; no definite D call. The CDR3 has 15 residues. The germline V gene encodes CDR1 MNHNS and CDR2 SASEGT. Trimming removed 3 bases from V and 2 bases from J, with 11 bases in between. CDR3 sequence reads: CASSDPLKAGNTIYF. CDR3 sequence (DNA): TGTGCCAGCAGTGACCCTCTAAAAGCTGGAAACACCATATATTTT.

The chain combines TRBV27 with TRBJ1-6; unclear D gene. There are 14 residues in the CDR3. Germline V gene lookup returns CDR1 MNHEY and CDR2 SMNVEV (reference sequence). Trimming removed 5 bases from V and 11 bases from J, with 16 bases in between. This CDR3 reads CASSPHREGTPLHF. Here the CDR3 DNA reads TGTGCCAGCAGTCCCCACCGGGAGGGCACACCCCTCCACTTT.

For the CDR3, the DNA is TGCGCCAGCAGCCCTCAGAGCTACGAGCAGTACTTC. Amino acid sequence: CASSPQSYEQYF. This chain links TRBV5-1 with TRBJ2-7; D uncertain. CDR1 is SGHRS and CDR2 is YFSETQ in the germline V gene. CDR3 length: 12 amino acids. Trimming left V 4 bases short and J 3 bases short, with 8 bases between.

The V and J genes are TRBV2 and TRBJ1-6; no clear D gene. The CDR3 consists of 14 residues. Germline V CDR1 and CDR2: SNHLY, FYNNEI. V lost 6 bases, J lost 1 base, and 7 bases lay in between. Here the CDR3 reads CASRRESYNSPLHF. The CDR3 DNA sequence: TGTGCCAGCAGACGAGAGTCCTATAATTCACCCCTCCACTTT.

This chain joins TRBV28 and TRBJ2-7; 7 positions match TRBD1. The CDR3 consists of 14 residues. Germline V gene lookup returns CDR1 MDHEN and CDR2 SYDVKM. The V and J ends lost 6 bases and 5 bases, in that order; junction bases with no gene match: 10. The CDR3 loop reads CASSGAGGIHEQYF. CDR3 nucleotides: TGTGCCAGCAGCGGGGCAGGGGGTATCCACGAGCAGTACTTC. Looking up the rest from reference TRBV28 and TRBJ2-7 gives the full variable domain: DVKVTQSSRYLVKRTGEKVFLECVQDMDHENMFWYRQDPGLGLRLIYFSYDVKMKEKGDIPEGYSVSREKKERFSLILESASTNQTSMYLCASSGAGGIHEQYFGPGTRLTVT.

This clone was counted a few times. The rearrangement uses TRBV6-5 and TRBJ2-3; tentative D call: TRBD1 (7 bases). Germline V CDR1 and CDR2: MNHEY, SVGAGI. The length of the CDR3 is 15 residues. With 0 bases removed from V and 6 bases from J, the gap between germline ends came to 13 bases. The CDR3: CASSYSQGSGDTQYF. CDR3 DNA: TGTGCCAGCAGTTACTCACAGGGGAGCGGGGATACGCAGTATTTT.

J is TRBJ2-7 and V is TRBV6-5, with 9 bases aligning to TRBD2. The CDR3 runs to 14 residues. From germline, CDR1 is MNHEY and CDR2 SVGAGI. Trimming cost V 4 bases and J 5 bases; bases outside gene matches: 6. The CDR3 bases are TGTGCCAGCAGTTTAGCGGGAGAGAACAACGAGCAGTACTTC. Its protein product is CASSLAGENNEQYF.

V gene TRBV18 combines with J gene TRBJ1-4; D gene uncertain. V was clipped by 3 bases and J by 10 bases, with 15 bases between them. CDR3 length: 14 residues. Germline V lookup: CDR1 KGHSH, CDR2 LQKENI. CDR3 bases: TGTGCCAGCTCACCCCAAGATCAGGAGGGAAAACTGTTTTTT. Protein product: CASSPQDQEGKLFF. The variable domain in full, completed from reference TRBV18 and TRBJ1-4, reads NAGVMQNPRHLVRRRGQEARLRCSPMKGHSHVYWYRQLPEEGLKFMVYLQKENIIDESGMPKERFSAEFPKEGPSILRIQQVVRGDSAAYFCASSPQDQEGKLFFGSGTQLSVL.

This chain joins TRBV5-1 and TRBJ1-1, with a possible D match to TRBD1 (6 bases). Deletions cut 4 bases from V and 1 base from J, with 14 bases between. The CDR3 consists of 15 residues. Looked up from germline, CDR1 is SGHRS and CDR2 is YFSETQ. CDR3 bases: TGCGCCAGCAGCCCCGGGGGCCCCAGGAACACTGAAGCTTTCTTT. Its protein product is CASSPGGPRNTEAFF.

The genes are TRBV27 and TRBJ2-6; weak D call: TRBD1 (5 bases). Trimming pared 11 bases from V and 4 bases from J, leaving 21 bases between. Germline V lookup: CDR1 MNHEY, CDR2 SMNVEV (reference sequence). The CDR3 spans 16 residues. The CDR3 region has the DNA TGTGCCTCCCCCGAGACAGTGGGAAACGGGGCCAACGTCCTGACTTTC. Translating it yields CASPETVGNGANVLTF. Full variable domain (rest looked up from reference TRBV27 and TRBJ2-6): EAQVTQNPRYLITVTGKKLTVTCSQNMNHEYMSWYRQDPGLGLRQIYYSMNVEVTDKGDVPEGYKVSRKEKRNFPLILESPSPNQTSLYFCASPETVGNGANVLTFGAGSRLTVL.

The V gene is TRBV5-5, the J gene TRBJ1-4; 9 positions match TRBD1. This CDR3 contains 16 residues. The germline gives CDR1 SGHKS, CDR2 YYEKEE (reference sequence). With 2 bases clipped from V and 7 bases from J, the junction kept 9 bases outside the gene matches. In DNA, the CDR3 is TGTGCCAGCAGCTTAGGCTTACGACAGGGGGGTGAAAAACTGTTTTTT. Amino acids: CASSLGLRQGGEKLFF.

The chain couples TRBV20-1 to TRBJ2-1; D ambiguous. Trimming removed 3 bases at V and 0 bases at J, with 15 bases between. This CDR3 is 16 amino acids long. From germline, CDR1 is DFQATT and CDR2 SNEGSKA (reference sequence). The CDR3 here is CSASSWRKSSYNEQFF. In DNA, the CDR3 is TGCAGTGCTAGTTCTTGGCGGAAAAGCTCCTACAATGAGCAGTTCTTC.

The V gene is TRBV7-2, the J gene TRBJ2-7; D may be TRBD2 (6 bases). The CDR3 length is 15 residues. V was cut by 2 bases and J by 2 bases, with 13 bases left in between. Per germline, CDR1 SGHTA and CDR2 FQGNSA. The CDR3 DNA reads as TGTGCCAGCAGCTTACAGTCGCGGGACCCCTACGAGCAGTACTTC. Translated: CASSLQSRDPYEQYF.

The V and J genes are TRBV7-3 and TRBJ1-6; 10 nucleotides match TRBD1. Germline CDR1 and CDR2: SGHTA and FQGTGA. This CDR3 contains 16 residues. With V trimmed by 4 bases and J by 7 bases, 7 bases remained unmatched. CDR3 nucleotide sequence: TGTGCCAGCAGCTCCGGTAGACAGGGGGCAAATTCACCCCTCCACTTT. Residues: CASSSGRQGANSPLHF.

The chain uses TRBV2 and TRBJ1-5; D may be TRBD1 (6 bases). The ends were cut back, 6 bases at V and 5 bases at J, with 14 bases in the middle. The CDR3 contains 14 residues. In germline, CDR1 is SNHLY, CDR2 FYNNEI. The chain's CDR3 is CASRYRDNHQPQHF. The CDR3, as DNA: TGTGCCAGCAGGTACCGGGACAACCATCAGCCCCAGCATTTT.

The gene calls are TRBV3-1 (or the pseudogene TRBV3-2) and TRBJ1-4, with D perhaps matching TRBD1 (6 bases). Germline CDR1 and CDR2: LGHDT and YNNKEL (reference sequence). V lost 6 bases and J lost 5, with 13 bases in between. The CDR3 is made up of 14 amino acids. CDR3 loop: CASSTGQNNEKLFF. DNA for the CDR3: TGTGCCAGCAGTACCGGACAGAACAATGAAAAACTGTTTTTT.

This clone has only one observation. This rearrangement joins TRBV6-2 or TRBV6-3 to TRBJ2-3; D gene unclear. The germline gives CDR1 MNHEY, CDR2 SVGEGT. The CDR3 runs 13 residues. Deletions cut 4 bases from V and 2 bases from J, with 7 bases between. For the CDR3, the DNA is TGTGCCAGCAGTTCCCACGACACAGATACGCAGTATTTT. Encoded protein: CASSSHDTDTQYF.

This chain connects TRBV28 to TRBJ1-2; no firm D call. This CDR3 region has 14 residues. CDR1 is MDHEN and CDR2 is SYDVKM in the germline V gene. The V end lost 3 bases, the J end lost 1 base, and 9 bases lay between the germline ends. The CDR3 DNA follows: TGTGCCAGCAGTTTCCCGAGGTATAACTATGGCTACACCTTC. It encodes CASSFPRYNYGYTF.

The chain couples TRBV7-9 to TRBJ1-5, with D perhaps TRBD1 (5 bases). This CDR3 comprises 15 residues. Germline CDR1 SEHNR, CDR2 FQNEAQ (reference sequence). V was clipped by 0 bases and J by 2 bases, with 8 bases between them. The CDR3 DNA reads TGTGCCAGCAGCTTAGCGGGGGTGGGCAATCAGCCCCAGCATTTT. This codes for CASSLAGVGNQPQHF. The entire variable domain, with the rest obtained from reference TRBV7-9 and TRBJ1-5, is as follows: DTGVSQNPRHKITKRGQNVTFRCDPISEHNRLYWYRQTLGQGPEFLTYFQNEAQLEKSRLLSDRFSAERPKGSFSTLEIQRTEQGDSAMYLCASSLAGVGNQPQHFGDGTRLSIL.